The T cell receptor (beta chain) described here comes from a study of T cell responses to AZD1222 COVID-19 vaccine. General observations from the study: Two doses of AZD1222 preceded a rise in Spike-specific TCR breadth and depth.

As to this clone: What it binds is not known.

Profiled with immunoSEQ multiplex PCR; TCRdb holds only in-frame clones, not every one. The table has around 84,000 clones, 70% to 90% seen once. The source material was peripheral blood, sampled on day 0 of AZD1222 vaccination. This TCR came from an adult in good health.

The CDR3 region has the DNA TGTGCCAGCAGCTTGCTAGGGATAGGGGCCGGGGAGCTGTTTTTT. Translation: CASSLLGIGAGELFF. The chain joins TRBV5-4 to TRBJ2-2; D might be TRBD1 (5 bases). The CDR3 spans 15 residues. Germline CDR1 is SGHNT and CDR2 is YYREEE (reference sequence). V shed 1 base and J shed 6 bases, with 13 bases lying between them.